One T cell receptor beta chain is described in this entry. Its specificity is not known. A multiplex PCR was run with 60 Vbeta primers and 13 Jbeta primers. TCRdb keeps only in-frame clones here, not all; method: immunoSEQ multiplex PCR. Here the sample spans approximately 100,000 clones, roughly 69% being singletons. The sample originates from a study of cytomegalovirus exposure and HLA in healthy donors. The wider study: In an earlier analysis, around 120 million unique TCR beta sequences were found from some 200 million T cells.

Germline CDR1 SNHLY, CDR2 FYNNEI. V was cut by 6 bases and J by 0 bases, with 14 bases left in between. CDR3 length: 15 amino acids. Notes on the study in general: Excluded: some indistinguishable V segments such as TRBV6-2 and TRBV6-3.

This rearrangement joins TRBV2 to TRBJ1-2; D is undetermined. The TCR was taken from a human donor in good health. The sample taken for sequencing was PBMCs. The CDR3 DNA reads as TGTGCCAGCAGCCCGAGGGTCAGCTCTAACTATGGCTACACCTTC. Its translation: CASSPRVSSNYGYTF.